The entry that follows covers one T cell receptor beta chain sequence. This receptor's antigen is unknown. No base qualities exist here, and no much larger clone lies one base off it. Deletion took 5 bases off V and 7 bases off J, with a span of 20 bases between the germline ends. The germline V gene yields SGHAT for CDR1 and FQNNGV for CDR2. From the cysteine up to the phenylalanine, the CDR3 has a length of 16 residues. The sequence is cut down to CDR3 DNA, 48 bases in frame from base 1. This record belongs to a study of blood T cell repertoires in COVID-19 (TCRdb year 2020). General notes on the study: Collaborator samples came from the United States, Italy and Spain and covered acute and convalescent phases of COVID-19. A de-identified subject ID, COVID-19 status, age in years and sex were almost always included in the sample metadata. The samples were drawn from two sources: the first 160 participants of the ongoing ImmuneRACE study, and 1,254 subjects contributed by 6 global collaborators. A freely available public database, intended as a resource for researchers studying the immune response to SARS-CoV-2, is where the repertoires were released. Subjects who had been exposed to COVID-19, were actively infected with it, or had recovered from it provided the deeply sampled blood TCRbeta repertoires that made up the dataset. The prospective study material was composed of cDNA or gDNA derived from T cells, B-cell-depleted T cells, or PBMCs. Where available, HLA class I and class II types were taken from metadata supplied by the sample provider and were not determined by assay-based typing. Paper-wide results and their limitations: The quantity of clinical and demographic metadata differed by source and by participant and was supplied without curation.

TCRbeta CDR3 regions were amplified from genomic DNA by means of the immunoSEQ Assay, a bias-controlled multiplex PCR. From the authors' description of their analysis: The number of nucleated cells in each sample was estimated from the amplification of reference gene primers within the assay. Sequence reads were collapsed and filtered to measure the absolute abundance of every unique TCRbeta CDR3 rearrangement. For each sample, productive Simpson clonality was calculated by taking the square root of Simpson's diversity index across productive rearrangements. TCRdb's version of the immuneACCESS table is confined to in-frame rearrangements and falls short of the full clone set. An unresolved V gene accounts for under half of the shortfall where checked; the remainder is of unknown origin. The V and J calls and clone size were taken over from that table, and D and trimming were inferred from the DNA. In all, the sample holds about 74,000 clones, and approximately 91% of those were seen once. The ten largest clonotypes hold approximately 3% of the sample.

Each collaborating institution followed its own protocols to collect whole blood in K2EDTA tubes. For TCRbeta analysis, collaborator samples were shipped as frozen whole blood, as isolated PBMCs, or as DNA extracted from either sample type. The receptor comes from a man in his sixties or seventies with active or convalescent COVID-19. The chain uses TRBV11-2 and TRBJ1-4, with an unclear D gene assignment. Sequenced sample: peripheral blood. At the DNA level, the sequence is TGTGCCAGCAGCGCCGTAGGTCTCAGTCGGGGTGAAAAACTGTTTTTT. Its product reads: CASSAVGLSRGEKLFF.